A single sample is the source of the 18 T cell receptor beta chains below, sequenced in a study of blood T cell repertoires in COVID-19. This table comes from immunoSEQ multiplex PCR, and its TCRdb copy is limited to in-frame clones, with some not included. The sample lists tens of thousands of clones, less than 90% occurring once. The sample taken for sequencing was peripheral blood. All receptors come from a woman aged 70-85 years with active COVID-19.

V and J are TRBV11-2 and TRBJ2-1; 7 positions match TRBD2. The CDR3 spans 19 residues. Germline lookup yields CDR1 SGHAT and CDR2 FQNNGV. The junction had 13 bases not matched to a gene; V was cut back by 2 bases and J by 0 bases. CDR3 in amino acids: CASSLRASGGYRSYNEQFF. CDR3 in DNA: TGTGCCAGCAGCTTACGGGCTAGCGGAGGTTACCGCTCCTACAATGAGCAGTTCTTC.

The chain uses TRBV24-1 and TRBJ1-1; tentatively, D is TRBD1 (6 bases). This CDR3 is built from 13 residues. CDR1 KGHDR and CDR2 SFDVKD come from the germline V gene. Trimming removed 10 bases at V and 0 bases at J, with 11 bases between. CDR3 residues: CATQGRMNTEAFF. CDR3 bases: TGTGCCACACAGGGACGGATGAACACTGAAGCTTTCTTT.

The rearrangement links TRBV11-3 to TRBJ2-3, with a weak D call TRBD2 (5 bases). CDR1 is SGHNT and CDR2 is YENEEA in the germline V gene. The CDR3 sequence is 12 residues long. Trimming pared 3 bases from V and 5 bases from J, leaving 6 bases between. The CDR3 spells CASSFRGDTQYF. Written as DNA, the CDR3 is TGTGCCAGCAGCTTTCGGGGAGATACGCAGTATTTT.

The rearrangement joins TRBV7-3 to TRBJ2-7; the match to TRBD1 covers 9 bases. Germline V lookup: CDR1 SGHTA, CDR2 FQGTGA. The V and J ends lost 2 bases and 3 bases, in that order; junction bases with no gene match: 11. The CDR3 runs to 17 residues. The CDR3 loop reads CASSLFGPGTGNYEQYF. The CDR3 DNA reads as TGTGCCAGCAGCTTATTTGGCCCCGGGACAGGGAACTACGAGCAGTACTTC.

The DNA for the CDR3 is TGCGCCAGCAGCTTGGATGGGAGGGCAGACGAGCAGTACTTC. It yields the protein CASSLDGRADEQYF. The chain couples TRBV5-1 to TRBJ2-7; 7 bases agree with TRBD2. The CDR3 is 14 amino acids. Germline CDR1 and CDR2: SGHRS and YFSETQ. V lost 0 bases, J lost 5 bases, and 5 bases stayed unmatched.

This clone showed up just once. CDR3 in DNA: TGTGCCAGCAGCTTAGTGCGGACAGGGGCCTACGTTGTTGAGACCCAGTACTTC. Protein: CASSLVRTGAYVVETQYF. This chain links TRBV11-2 with TRBJ2-5, with 9 bases matching TRBD1. The germline V gene has CDR1 SGHAT and CDR2 FQNNGV. V lost 1 base, J lost 5 bases, and 14 bases stayed unmatched. There are 18 residues in the CDR3.

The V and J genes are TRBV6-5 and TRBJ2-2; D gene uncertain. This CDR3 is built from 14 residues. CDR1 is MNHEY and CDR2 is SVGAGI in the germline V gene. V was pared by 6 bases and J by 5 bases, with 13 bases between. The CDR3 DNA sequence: TGTGCCAGCAGCCTTAGCAGTAGGACCGGGGAGCTGTTTTTT. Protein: CASSLSSRTGELFF.

The CDR3 DNA reads TGTGCCAGCAGTCCCCGACGAGAGGGCTACGAGCAGTACTTC. It yields the protein CASSPRREGYEQYF. The chain couples TRBV3-1 (or the pseudogene TRBV3-2) to TRBJ2-7; a possible D gene is TRBD2 (5 bases). V was clipped by 6 bases and J by 3 bases, with 15 bases between them. Germline V CDR1 and CDR2: LGHDT, YNNKEL (reference sequence). The CDR3 is 14 residues long.

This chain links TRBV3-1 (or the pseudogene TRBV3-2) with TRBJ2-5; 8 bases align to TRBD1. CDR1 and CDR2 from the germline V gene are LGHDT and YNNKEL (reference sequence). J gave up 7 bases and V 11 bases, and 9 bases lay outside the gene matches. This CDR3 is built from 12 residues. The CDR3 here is CAGSTGGTTQYF. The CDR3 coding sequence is TGTGCCGGCTCTACAGGGGGAACGACCCAGTACTTC.

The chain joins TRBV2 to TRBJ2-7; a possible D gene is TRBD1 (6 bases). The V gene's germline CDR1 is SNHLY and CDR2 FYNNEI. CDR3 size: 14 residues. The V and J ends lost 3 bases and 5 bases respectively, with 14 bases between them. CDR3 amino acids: CASSDNRVGDEQYF. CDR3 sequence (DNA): TGTGCCAGCAGTGATAACAGGGTCGGGGACGAGCAGTACTTC.

The CDR3 nucleotides read TGTGCCAGCAGAGCGACAGGGATGAACACTGAAGCTTTCTTT. This encodes CASRATGMNTEAFF. The chain links TRBV6-4 to TRBJ1-1, with 7 bases identical to TRBD1. This CDR3 is 14 amino acids long. Germline values: CDR1 MRHNA, CDR2 SNTAGT. V trimming: 6 bases; J trimming: 0 bases; junction bases outside the gene matches: 4.

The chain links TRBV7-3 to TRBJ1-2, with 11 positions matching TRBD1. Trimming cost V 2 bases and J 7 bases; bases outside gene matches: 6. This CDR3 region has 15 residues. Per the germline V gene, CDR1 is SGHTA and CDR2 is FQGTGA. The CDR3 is CASSLSDRGQIGYTF. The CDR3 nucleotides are TGTGCCAGCAGCTTATCGGACAGGGGGCAAATTGGCTACACCTTC.

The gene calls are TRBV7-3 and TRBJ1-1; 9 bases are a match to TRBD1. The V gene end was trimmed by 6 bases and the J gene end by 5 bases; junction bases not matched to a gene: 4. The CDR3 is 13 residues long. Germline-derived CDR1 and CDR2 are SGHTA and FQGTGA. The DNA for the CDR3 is TGTGCCAGCAGACGGGACAGGGAAACTGAAGCTTTCTTT. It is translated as CASRRDRETEAFF.

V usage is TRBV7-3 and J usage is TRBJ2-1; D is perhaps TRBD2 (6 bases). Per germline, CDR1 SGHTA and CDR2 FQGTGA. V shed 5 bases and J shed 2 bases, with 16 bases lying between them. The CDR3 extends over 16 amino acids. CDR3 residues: CASSQRPSDTYNEQFF. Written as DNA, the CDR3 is TGTGCCAGCAGCCAAAGGCCTAGCGACACCTACAATGAGCAGTTCTTC.

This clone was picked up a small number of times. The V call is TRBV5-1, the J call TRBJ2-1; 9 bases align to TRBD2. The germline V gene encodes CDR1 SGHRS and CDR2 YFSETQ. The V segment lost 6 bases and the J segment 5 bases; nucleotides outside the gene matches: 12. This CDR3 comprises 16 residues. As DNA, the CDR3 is TGCGCCAGCACACTATCTAGCGGGAATGGGAACAATGAGCAGTTCTTC. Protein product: CASTLSSGNGNNEQFF. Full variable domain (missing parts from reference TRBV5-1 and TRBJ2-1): KAGVTQTPRYLIKTRGQQVTLSCSPISGHRSVSWYQQTPGQGLQFLFEYFSETQRNKGNFPGRFSGRQFSNSRSEMNVSTLELGDSALYLCASTLSSGNGNNEQFFGPGTRLTVL.

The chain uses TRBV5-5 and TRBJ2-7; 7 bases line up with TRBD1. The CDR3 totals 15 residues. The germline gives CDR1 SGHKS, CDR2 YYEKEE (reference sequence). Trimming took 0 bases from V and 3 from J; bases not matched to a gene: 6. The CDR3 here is CASSLGQGSYYEQYF. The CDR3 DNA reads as TGTGCCAGCAGCTTGGGACAGGGCAGCTACTACGAGCAGTACTTC.

The CDR3 region has the DNA TGTGCCTGGAGTAAGGCGACACCAAACACTGAAGCTTTCTTT. This codes for CAWSKATPNTEAFF. V gene TRBV30 combines with J gene TRBJ1-1, with D unresolved. CDR3 size: 14 residues. Trimming shortened V by 2 bases and J by 2 bases, and 12 bases separated the two germline ends. The germline gives CDR1 GTSNPN, CDR2 SVGIG (reference sequence).

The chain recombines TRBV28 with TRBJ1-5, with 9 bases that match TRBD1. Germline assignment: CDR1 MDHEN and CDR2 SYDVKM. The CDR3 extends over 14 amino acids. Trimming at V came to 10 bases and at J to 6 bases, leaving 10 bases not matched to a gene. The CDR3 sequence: CATADRGRGQPQHF. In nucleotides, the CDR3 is TGTGCCACCGCAGACAGGGGGAGAGGTCAGCCCCAGCATTTT.